This record concerns one T cell receptor (beta chain) sequence. Its matching antigen is unknown. This sample stems from a study of cytomegalovirus exposure and HLA in healthy donors. Turning to the study itself: A later analysis reported the 100 to 150 validation repertoires used the same platform as the 500 to 800 first-cohort repertoires. Regarding the study as a whole: Diagnosis of cytomegalovirus status made by the classifier reportedly showed high specificity and sensitivity.

Data came from immunoSEQ multiplex PCR; TCRdb stores just in-frame clones and leaves some out. The sample consists of about 140,000 clones, about 90% of them appearing once. The CDR3 contains 15 residues. CDR1 is SNHLY, CDR2 FYNNEI, per germline. V was pared by 7 bases and J by 3 bases, with 13 bases between. Material: PBMCs. The sequence was obtained from a man aged 18 to 29 in good health and CMV-seronegative. The J gene is TRBJ1-6, the V gene TRBV2; no firm D call. The CDR3 sequence: CASIPTGLYNSPLHF. The CDR3 DNA is TGTGCCAGCATTCCGACGGGTCTCTATAATTCACCCCTCCACTTT.